This T cell receptor beta chain is from a study of T cell repertoires in cytomegalovirus infection. For the study at large: Selected CMV epitopes included recently identified HLA-C-restricted ones as well as well-studied HLA-B-restricted ones. Both a matching HLA type and CMV infection were indicated by public TCR beta signatures.

Each CDR3 protein gets one entry after TCRdb re-called the reads with MiXCR. The table lists approximately 350,000 distinct CDR3 sequences, roughly 34% of them singletons. This clonotype turned up a few times. Antigen: not known. CDR3 length: 15 residues. The germline V gene has CDR1 MNHNS and CDR2 SASEGT. V shed 1 base and J shed 0 bases, with 7 bases lying between them. The receptor comes from a human donor in good health (CMV status not recorded). Some clones in this sample may be carry-over from other donors' samples. Material: cultured PBMCs, obtained from culture after CMV antigen stimulation. The chain employs TRBV6-1 and TRBJ1-5, with a possible D match to TRBD1 (5 bases). The CDR3, as DNA: TGTGCCAGCAGTGAAGAGGGGTATAGCAATCAGCCCCAGCATTTT. Translated: CASSEEGYSNQPQHF.